Presented here are 25 T cell receptor beta chains from one specimen sequenced in a study of T cells in Graves' hyperthyroidism and ophthalmopathy. Amplification of TCR beta CDR3 regions was performed using RNA transcripts as template. First-round RT-PCR targeting the TCR CDR3 was performed with the HTBI primer set. TCRdb re-derived calls from the multiplex PCR reads in MiXCR, one entry per CDR3 protein. Among 800,000 or so distinct CDR3 sequences listed, 38% were seen once. Sequences were obtained from blood. These receptors were taken from a man between 18 and 35 years old with Graves' hyperthyroidism.

This clonotype has a count of ten or more. J is TRBJ2-7 and V is TRBV20-1; no reliable D call. The CDR3 loop spans 12 amino acids. Trimming pared 4 bases from V and 2 bases from J, leaving 9 bases between. From germline, CDR1 is DFQATT and CDR2 SNEGSKA (reference sequence). The CDR3 here is CSANAMTYEQYF. In DNA, the CDR3 is TGCAGTGCTAACGCCATGACCTACGAGCAGTACTTC.

The chain has TRBV25-1 and TRBJ1-1, with 9 bases matching TRBD1. Germline CDR1 MGHDK, CDR2 SYGVNS. There are 15 residues in the CDR3. After removal of 5 bases from V and 6 bases from J, the junction contained 10 bases not matched to a gene. CDR3 nucleotide sequence: TGTGCCAGCAGTCGGCCGGGACAGGGATTCCCTGAAGCTTTCTTT. It translates to CASSRPGQGFPEAFF.

The count of this clonotype is one. The chain recombines TRBV7-9 with TRBJ2-7; 9 bases align to TRBD2. TRBJ2-1 explains the end of the DNA better; the J call may be wrong. This CDR3 has 15 residues. Germline V gene lookup returns CDR1 SEHNR and CDR2 FQNEAQ (reference sequence). In DNA form, the CDR3 reads TGTGCCAGCAGCGAGCGACTAGCGGACCCCAATGAGCAGTTCTTC. Its protein is CASSERLADPNEQFF.

The V call is TRBV6-6, the J call TRBJ1-1; no clear D. The CDR3 extends over 14 amino acids. Germline V gene lookup returns CDR1 MNHNY and CDR2 SVGAGI (reference sequence). V lost 5 bases and J 4 bases, leaving 14 bases between the germline ends. DNA of the CDR3: TGTGCCAGCAGTGGGCGGGCCCGGAGCACTGAAGCTTTCTTT. Its protein product is CASSGRARSTEAFF.

J is TRBJ2-1 and V is TRBV2, with 8 bases fitting TRBD2. Per germline, CDR1 SNHLY and CDR2 FYNNEI. This CDR3 region has 11 residues. Trimming cost V 6 bases and J 13 bases; bases outside gene matches: 5. In nucleotides, the CDR3 is TGTGCCAGCAGGGAAAGCGGGAGTCAGTTCTTC. This gives the protein CASRESGSQFF.

The CDR3 bases are TGTGCCAGCAGGGCCCCGTCAGGGAACACTGAAGCTTTCTTT. Its translation is CASRAPSGNTEAFF. The J gene is TRBJ1-1, the V gene TRBV12-3 or TRBV12-4; D not resolved. The CDR3 runs 14 residues. The germline V and J ends were trimmed by 6 bases and 1 base, with 12 bases remaining between them.

This sequence joins TRBV19 and TRBJ2-7; TRBD2 matches at 10 bases. Unmatched junction bases numbered 7, after V lost 6 bases and J lost 5 bases. From germline, CDR1 is LNHDA and CDR2 SQIVND (reference sequence). This CDR3 is 14 amino acids long. Here the CDR3 reads CASRGIGLADEQYF. In nucleotides, the CDR3 is TGTGCCAGTAGGGGGATCGGACTAGCGGACGAGCAGTACTTC.

J is TRBJ1-4 and V is TRBV10-3, with a tentative D call TRBD1 (5 bases). Germline V lookup: CDR1 ENHRY, CDR2 SYGVKD. V lost 10 bases and J 0 bases, leaving 18 bases between the germline ends. The CDR3 has 16 amino acids. CDR3 sequence (DNA): TGTGCCACCGCCCAGGGCGGAGTTGCAACTAATGAAAAACTGTTTTTT. It yields the protein CATAQGGVATNEKLFF.

Regarding this clonotype: This may come from a read error, since a much larger clone is one base off. V gene TRBV6-1 combines with J gene TRBJ1-4; 9 bases are shared with TRBD1. The CDR3 loop spans 15 amino acids. Per the germline V gene, CDR1 is MNHNS and CDR2 is SASEGT. V lost 6 bases to trimming and J lost 7 bases; unmatched junction nucleotides: 9. The CDR3 spells CASSTRTGEGEKLFF. DNA for the CDR3: TGTGCCAGCAGCACACGGACAGGGGAGGGTGAAAAACTGTTTTTT.

This clonotype has at least ten counts. The CDR3 spells CASSVAGRGYTF. The CDR3 bases are TGTGCCAGCAGCGTGGCAGGTCGAGGCTACACCTTC. The chain employs TRBV9 and TRBJ1-2; D uncertain. V lost 2 bases to trimming and J lost 8 bases, with 10 bases between them. There are 12 residues in the CDR3. Germline CDR1 reads SGDLS; CDR2 reads YYNGEE.

This clonotype has a count of ten or more. The CDR3 loop is CASSLGATASYEQYF. CDR3 DNA sequence: TGTGCCAGCAGCCTCGGGGCTACGGCCTCCTACGAGCAGTACTTC. The chain couples TRBV7-6 to TRBJ2-7; D tentatively fits TRBD1 or TRBD2 (5 bases each). Germline values: CDR1 SGHVS, CDR2 FNYEAQ. Trimming cost V 5 bases and J 0 bases, with 14 bases left between them. CDR3 length: 15 residues.

This clonotype was detected many times. The chain carries TRBV10-3 and TRBJ2-7; D ambiguous. This CDR3 is 13 amino acids long. Between the trimmed V and J ends, which lost 6 bases and 3 bases, there was a span of 12 bases. From germline, CDR1 is ENHRY and CDR2 SYGVKD. In DNA form, the CDR3 reads TGTGCCATCAGGGCGATGACCGACTACGAGCAGTACTTC. Protein sequence: CAIRAMTDYEQYF.

This clonotype was seen ten or more times. V and J are TRBV19 and TRBJ1-1, with unresolved D. V was cut by 9 bases and J by 1 base, with 12 bases left in between. The CDR3 is 13 residues long. CDR1 is LNHDA and CDR2 is SQIVND in the germline V gene (reference sequence). CDR3 DNA sequence: TGTGCCAGCAGCACGGGCCCGAACACTGAAGCTTTCTTT. It yields the protein CASSTGPNTEAFF. The full variable domain, its missing parts supplied by reference TRBV19 and TRBJ1-1, is DGGITQSPKYLFRKEGQNVTLSCEQNLNHDAMYWYRQDPGQGLRLIYYSQIVNDFQKGDIAEGYSVSREKKESFPLTVTSAQKNPTAFYLCASSTGPNTEAFFGQGTRLTVV.

This clonotype came up many times. This chain links TRBV19 with TRBJ1-5; 9 bases are shared with TRBD1. The CDR3 totals 13 residues. The germline gives CDR1 LNHDA, CDR2 SQIVND (reference sequence). V was clipped by 9 bases and J by 7 bases; unmatched bases: 7. CDR3 amino acids: CASTGGAVQPQHF. DNA for the CDR3: TGTGCCAGCACAGGGGGCGCCGTCCAGCCCCAGCATTTT.

The V gene is TRBV6-6, the J gene TRBJ1-3, with TRBD1 matching 7 bases. Germline assignment: CDR1 MNHNY and CDR2 SVGAGI (reference sequence). The CDR3 sequence is 16 residues long. V dropped 5 bases and J dropped 3; count of bases not matched to a gene: 10. In nucleotides, the CDR3 is TGTGCCAGCAGTGACGTGACAGGGACGGATGGAAACACCATATATTTT. It codes for CASSDVTGTDGNTIYF.

This clonotype was found many times. The chain links TRBV24-1 to TRBJ2-7; TRBD2 matches at 8 bases. Germline V gene data show CDR1 as KGHDR and CDR2 as SFDVKD. This CDR3 contains 16 residues. J was trimmed by 2 bases and V by 9 bases; bases with no gene match: 14. The CDR3 here is CATWGERENDPYEQYF. Here the CDR3 DNA reads TGTGCCACCTGGGGTGAGCGGGAGAACGACCCCTACGAGCAGTACTTC.

The chain uses TRBV29-1 and TRBJ1-2; D remains ambiguous. Germline values: CDR1 SQVTM, CDR2 ANQGSEA. Trimming took off 6 bases at V and 0 bases at J, with 14 bases between the two ends. The CDR3 consists of 14 residues. The CDR3 sequence is CSVADSGANYGYTF. In nucleotides, the CDR3 is TGCAGCGTGGCAGACTCAGGAGCTAACTATGGCTACACCTTC.

As for this clonotype: Possible read error: a much larger clone is one base away. J is TRBJ1-4 and V is TRBV9; possible D gene TRBD1, 6 bases. The V end lost 0 bases, the J end lost 6 bases, and 9 bases lay between the germline ends. Germline V lookup: CDR1 SGDLS, CDR2 YYNGEE. CDR3 length: 14 residues. CDR3 amino acids: CASSVEGGDEKLFF. The DNA of the CDR3 is TGTGCCAGCAGCGTAGAAGGGGGGGATGAAAAACTGTTTTTT.

The chain uses TRBV6-6 and TRBJ1-3, with D maybe TRBD1 (5 bases). Germline V CDR1 and CDR2: MNHNY, SVGAGI (reference sequence). The CDR3 totals 13 residues. V was pared by 5 bases and J by 8 bases, with 13 bases between. This chain's CDR3 is CASSHGTEYTIYF. The CDR3 nucleotides read TGTGCCAGCAGTCACGGGACGGAGTACACCATATATTTT.

The chain joins TRBV24-1 to TRBJ1-2; D might be TRBD1 (6 bases). Germline loops: CDR1 KGHDR, CDR2 SFDVKD. The CDR3 loop spans 14 amino acids. V was trimmed by 4 bases and J by 3 bases, leaving 11 bases between them. CDR3 bases: TGTGCCACCAGTGAGGGGGCCCCCGACTATGGCTACACCTTC. It specifies CATSEGAPDYGYTF.

V is TRBV27 and J is TRBJ2-7; perhaps TRBD1 as D (5 bases). The germline V gene encodes CDR1 MNHEY and CDR2 SMNVEV (reference sequence). Trimming removed 2 bases from V and 4 bases from J, with 18 bases in between. The CDR3 runs 16 residues. The CDR3 protein is CASSLVYETARYEQYF. As DNA, the CDR3 is TGTGCCAGCAGTTTAGTGTACGAGACAGCGAGATACGAGCAGTACTTC.

Notes on this clonotype: One junction end does not reproduce the germline sequence, and a read error may be involved. Here the CDR3 reads CASSPGQGKARF. CDR3 coding DNA: TGTGCCAGCAGTCCCGGACAGGGGAAAGCTCGCTTC. This rearrangement joins TRBV2 to TRBJ2-7, with 9 bases identical to TRBD1. The CDR3 spans 12 residues. From germline, CDR1 is SNHLY and CDR2 FYNNEI. Complete variable domain (other parts from reference TRBV2 and TRBJ2-7): EPEVTQTPSHQVTQMGQEVILRCVPISNHLYFYWYRQILGQKVEFLVSFYNNEISEKSEIFDDQFSVERPDGSNFTLKIRSTKLEDSAMYFCASSPGQGKARFGPGTRLTVT.

The V gene is TRBV5-5, the J gene TRBJ1-1; D is undetermined. Germline CDR1 and CDR2: SGHKS and YYEKEE (reference sequence). Trimming shortened V by 7 bases and J by 1 base, and 14 bases separated the two germline ends. CDR3 length: 14 residues. The CDR3, as DNA: TGTGCCAGCGAACAACGACGGACGAACACTGAAGCTTTCTTT. Its translation is CASEQRRTNTEAFF.

Ten or more counts support this clonotype. V and J are TRBV24-1 and TRBJ2-2; the D is unclear. There are 14 residues in the CDR3. Trimming stripped 7 bases from V and 2 bases from J, with 10 bases between. The germline V gene encodes CDR1 KGHDR and CDR2 SFDVKD. As DNA, the CDR3 is TGTGCCACCAGCGCCCCGCTTAACACCGGGGAGCTGTTTTTT. Encoded protein: CATSAPLNTGELFF.

This clonotype has a count of ten or more. The V and J genes are TRBV19 and TRBJ1-5; D may be TRBD1 (5 bases). Germline V gene sequence: CDR1 LNHDA, CDR2 SQIVND (reference sequence). CDR3 size: 15 residues. Trimming stripped 3 bases from V and 7 bases from J, with 16 bases between. This chain's CDR3 is CASSINGGSGQPQHF. CDR3 DNA sequence: TGTGCCAGTAGTATCAACGGGGGATCAGGACAGCCCCAGCATTTT.